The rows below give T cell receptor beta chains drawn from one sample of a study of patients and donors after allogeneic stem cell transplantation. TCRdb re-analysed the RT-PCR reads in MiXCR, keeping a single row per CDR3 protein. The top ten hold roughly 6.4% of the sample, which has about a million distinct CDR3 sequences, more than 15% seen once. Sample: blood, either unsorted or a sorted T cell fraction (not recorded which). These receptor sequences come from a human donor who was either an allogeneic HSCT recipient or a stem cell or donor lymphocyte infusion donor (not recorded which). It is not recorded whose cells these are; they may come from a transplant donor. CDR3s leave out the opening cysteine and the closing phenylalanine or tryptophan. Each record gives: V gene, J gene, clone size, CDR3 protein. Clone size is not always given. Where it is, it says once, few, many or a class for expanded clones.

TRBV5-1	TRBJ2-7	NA	ASSLKHTPPMEQY
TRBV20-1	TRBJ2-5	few	SASGRGRGQETQY
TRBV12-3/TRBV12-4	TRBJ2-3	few	ASSPPGVPQY
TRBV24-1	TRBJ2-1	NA	ATSEYSGSFNEQF
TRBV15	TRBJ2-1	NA	ATSRDRGYHEQF
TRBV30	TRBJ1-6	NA	AWRTVRESPLH
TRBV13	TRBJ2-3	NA	ASSEQDRGDTQY
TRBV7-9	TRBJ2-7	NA	ASKGDRSYEQY
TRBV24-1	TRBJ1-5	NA	ATSEDRNQPQH
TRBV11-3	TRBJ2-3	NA	ASSTPGGRTDTQY
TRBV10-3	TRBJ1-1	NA	AISVEPNTEAF
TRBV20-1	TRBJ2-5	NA	SARRSQETQY
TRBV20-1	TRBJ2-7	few	SARDDGSYGKGEQY
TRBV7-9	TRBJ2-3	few	ASSFPPSGNSDTQY
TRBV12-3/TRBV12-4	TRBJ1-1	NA	ASTQGIYTEAF
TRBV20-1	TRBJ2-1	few	SVPSESSYNEQF
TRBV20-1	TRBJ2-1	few	SATRGTGVGTEQF
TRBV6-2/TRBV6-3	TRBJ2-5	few	ASSYGMGVSQETQY
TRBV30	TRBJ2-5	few	AWSVRSETQY
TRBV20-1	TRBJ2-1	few	SAHHPDLSEQF
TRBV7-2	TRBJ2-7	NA	ASSFRGGTYEQY
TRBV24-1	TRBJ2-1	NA	ATSETVDEQF
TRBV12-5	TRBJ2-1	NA	ASGSGVGNNEQF
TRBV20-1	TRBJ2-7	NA	SARPGRAYEQY
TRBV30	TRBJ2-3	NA	AWSGGTASSTDTQY
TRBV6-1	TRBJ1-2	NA	ASRPADARRDYGYT
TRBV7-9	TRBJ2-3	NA	ASSLVAADTQY
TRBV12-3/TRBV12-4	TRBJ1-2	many	ASSLGLTNYGYT
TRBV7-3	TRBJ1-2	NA	ASSPTGTVYGYT
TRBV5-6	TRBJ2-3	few	ASSPAGTNTDTQY
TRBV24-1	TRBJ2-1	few	ATSDLASPDHNEQF
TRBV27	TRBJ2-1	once	ASSGSGLLSGEQF
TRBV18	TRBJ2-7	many	ASSLGQGANGRYEQY
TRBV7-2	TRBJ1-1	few	ASSTKPGGSTEAF
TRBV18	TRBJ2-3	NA	ASSPIGGRANADTQY
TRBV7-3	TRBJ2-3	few	ASSLSFRTGDTQY
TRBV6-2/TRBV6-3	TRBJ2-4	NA	ASTQGNIQY
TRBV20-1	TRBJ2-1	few	SARPFGATYNEQF
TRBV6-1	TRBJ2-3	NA	ASSRRTGTGMDTQY
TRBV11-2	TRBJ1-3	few	ASSPGRKSSGNTIY
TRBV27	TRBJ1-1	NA	ASSSSGGRTEAF
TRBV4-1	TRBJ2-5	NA	ASSQIIEETQY
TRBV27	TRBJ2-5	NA	ASSVTSGRPLETQY